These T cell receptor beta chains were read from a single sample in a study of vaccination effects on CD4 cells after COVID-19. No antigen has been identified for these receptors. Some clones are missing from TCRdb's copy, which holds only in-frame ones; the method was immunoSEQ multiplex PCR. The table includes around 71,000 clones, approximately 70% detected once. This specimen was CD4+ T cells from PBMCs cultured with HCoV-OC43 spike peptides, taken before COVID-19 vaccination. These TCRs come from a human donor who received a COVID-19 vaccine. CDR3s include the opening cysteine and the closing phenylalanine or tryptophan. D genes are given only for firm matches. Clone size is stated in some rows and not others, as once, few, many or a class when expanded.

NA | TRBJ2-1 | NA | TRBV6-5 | TGTGCCAGCAATCAAGGGGTCTCCTACAATGAGCAGTTCTTC | CASNQGVSYNEQFF
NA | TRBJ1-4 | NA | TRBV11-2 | TGTGCCAGCAGCTGGTGGGGGAGAGTAGAAAAACTGTTTTTT | CASSWWGRVEKLFF
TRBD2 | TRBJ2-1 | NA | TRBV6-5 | TGTGCCAGCAGTTACCCGTCGGGGGGTTCCTACAATGAGCAGTTCTTC | CASSYPSGGSYNEQFF
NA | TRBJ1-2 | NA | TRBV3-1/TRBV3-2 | TGTGCCAGCAGCCAAGTCGACAGGTTCTATGGCTACACCTTC | CASSQVDRFYGYTF
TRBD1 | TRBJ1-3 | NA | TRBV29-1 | TGCAGCGTCGCCCCACGACAGGGCCATTCCTCTGGAAACACCATATATTTT | CSVAPRQGHSSGNTIYF
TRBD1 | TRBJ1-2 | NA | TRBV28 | TGTGCCAGCAGTTCCCCCTGGACAGGTGAATCCTATGGCTACACCTTC | CASSSPWTGESYGYTF
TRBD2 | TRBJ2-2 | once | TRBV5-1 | TGCGCCAGCAGTCACTGGACTAGCGCGCCAAACACCGGGGAGCTGTTTTTT | CASSHWTSAPNTGELFF
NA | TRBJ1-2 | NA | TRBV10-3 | TGTGCCATCAGTGACCCTGACAGAACTACTACTATGGACTACACCTTC | CAISDPDRTTTMDYTF
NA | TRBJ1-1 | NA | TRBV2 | TGTGCCAGCAAATCCGAGGGCCTCATGAACACTGAAGCTTTCTTT | CASKSEGLMNTEAFF
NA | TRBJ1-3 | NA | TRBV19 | TGTGCCAGTAAATTGGACAGAGGCTCTGGAAACACCATATATTTT | CASKLDRGSGNTIYF